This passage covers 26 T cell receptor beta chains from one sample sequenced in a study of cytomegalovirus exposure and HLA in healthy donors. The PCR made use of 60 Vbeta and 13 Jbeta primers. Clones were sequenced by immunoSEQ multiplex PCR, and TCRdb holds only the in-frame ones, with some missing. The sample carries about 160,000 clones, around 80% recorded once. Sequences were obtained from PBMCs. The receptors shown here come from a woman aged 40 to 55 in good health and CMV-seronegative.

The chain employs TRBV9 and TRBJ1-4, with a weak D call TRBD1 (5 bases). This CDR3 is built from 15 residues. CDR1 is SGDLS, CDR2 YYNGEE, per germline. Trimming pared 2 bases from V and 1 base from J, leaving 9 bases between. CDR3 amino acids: CASSVGGGTNEKLFF. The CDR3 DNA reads TGTGCCAGCAGCGTCGGGGGGGGAACTAATGAAAAACTGTTTTTT.

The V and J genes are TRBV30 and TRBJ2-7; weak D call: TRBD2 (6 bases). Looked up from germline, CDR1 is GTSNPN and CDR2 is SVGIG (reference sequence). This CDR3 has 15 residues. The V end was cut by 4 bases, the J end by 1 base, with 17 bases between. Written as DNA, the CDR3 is TGTGCCTGGAACCGCGGAGGGGCGCATTCCTACGAGCAGTACTTC. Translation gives CAWNRGGAHSYEQYF. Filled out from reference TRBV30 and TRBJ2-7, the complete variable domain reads SQTIHQWPATLVQPVGSPLSLECTVEGTSNPNLYWYRQAAGRGLQLLFYSVGIGQISSEVPQNLSASRPQDRQFILSSKKLLLSDSGFYLCAWNRGGAHSYEQYFGPGTRLTVT.

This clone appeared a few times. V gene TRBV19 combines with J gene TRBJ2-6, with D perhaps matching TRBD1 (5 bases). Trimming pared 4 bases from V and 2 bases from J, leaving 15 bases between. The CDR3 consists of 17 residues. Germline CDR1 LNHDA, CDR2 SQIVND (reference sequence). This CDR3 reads CASSTPKQGAGANVLTF. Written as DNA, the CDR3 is TGTGCCAGTAGTACCCCAAAGCAGGGTGCTGGGGCCAACGTCCTGACTTTC. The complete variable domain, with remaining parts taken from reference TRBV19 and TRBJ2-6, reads DGGITQSPKYLFRKEGQNVTLSCEQNLNHDAMYWYRQDPGQGLRLIYYSQIVNDFQKGDIAEGYSVSREKKESFPLTVTSAQKNPTAFYLCASSTPKQGAGANVLTFGAGSRLTVL.

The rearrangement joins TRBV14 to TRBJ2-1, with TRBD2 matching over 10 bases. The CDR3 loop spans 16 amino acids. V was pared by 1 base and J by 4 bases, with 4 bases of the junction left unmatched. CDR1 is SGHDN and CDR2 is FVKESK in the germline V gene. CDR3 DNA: TGTGCCAGCAGCCAAGGTAGCGGGAGGCTTTACAATGAGCAGTTCTTC. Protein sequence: CASSQGSGRLYNEQFF.

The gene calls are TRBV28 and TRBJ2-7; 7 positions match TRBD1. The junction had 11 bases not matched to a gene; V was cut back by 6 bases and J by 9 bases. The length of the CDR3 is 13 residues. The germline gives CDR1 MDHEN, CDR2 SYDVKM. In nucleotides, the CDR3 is TGTGCCAGCAGGACCGGGACAGCCAACGGGCAGTACTTC. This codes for CASRTGTANGQYF.

This CDR3 is CASSLGEGRYGYTF. As DNA, the CDR3 is TGTGCCAGCAGCTTGGGGGAGGGGAGGTATGGCTACACCTTC. The chain is built from TRBV5-5 and TRBJ1-2; tentative D call: TRBD1 (5 bases). V was clipped by 0 bases and J by 5 bases, with 11 bases between them. Germline V gene sequence: CDR1 SGHKS, CDR2 YYEKEE (reference sequence). The CDR3 spans 14 residues.

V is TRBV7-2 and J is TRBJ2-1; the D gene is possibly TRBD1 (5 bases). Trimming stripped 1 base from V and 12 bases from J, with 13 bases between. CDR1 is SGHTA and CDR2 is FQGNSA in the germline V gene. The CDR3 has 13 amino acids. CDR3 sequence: CASSLDPPGSQFF. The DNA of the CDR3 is TGTGCCAGCAGCTTAGACCCCCCAGGGTCGCAGTTCTTC.

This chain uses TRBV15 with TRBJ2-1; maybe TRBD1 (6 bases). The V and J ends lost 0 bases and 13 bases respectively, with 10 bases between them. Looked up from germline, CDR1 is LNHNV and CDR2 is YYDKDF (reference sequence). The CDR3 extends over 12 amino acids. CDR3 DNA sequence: TGTGCCACCAGCAGAGATCAACAGGGTCAGTTCTTC. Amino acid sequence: CATSRDQQGQFF.

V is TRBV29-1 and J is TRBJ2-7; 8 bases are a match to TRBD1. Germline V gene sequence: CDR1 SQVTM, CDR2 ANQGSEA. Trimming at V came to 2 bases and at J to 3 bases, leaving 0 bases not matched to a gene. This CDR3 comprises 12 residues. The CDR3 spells CSVETGGYEQYF. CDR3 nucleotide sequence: TGCAGCGTTGAAACAGGGGGCTACGAGCAGTACTTC.

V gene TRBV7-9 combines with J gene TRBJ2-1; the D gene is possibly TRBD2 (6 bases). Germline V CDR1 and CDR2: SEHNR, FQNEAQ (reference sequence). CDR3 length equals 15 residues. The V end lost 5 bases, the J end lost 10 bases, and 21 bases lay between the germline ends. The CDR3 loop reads CASSPTGTVTREQFF. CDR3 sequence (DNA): TGTGCCAGCAGCCCGACCGGGACTGTTACACGGGAGCAGTTCTTC. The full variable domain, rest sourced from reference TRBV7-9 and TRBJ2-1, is DTGVSQNPRHKITKRGQNVTFRCDPISEHNRLYWYRQTLGQGPEFLTYFQNEAQLEKSRLLSDRFSAERPKGSFSTLEIQRTEQGDSAMYLCASSPTGTVTREQFFGPGTRLTVL.

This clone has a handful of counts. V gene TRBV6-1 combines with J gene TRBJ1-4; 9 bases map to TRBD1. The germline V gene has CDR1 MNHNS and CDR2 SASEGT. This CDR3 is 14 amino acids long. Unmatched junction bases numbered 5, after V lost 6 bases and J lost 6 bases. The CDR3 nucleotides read TGTGCCAGCAGCTACAGGGACAGGGATGAAAAACTGTTTTTT. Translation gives CASSYRDRDEKLFF.

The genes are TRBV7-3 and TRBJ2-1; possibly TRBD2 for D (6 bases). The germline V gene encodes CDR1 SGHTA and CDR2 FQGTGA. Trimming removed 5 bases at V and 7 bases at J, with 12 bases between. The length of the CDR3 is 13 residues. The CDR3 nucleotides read TGTGCCAGCAGCGTATCTAGCGTGAATGAGCAGTTCTTC. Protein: CASSVSSVNEQFF.

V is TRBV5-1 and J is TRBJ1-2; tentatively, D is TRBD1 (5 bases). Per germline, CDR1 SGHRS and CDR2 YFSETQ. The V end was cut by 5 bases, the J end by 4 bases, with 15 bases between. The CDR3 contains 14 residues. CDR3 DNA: TGCGCCAGCAGTTTAGGACAATCCACCTATGGCTACACCTTC. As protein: CASSLGQSTYGYTF.

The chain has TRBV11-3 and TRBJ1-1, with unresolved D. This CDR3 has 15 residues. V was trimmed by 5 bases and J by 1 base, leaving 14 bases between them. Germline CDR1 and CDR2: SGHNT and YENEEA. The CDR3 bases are TGTGCCAGCAGCATAGGGAGTTTGCAGAACACTGAAGCTTTCTTT. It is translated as CASSIGSLQNTEAFF.

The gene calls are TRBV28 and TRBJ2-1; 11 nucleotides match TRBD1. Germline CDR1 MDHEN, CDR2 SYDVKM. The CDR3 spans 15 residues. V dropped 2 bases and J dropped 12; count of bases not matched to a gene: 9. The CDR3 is CASSLGTGGTSRQFF. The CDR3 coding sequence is TGTGCCAGCAGTTTAGGGACAGGGGGGACATCACGGCAGTTCTTC.

CDR3 DNA: TGTGCCAGCAGTGCCCCGGGACAGGGGGCGAGTGGCTACACCTTC. Translation: CASSAPGQGASGYTF. The chain is built from TRBV6-5 and TRBJ1-2, with 12 bases identical to TRBD1. This CDR3 region has 15 residues. The V segment lost 5 bases and the J segment 7 bases; nucleotides outside the gene matches: 8. The germline V gene encodes CDR1 MNHEY and CDR2 SVGAGI.

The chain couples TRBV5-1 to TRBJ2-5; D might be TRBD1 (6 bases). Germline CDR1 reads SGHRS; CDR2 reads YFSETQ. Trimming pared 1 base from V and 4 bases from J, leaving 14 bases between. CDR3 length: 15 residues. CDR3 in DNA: TGCGCCAGCAGCTTGTTAGGGGGAGTCGGAGAGACCCAGTACTTC. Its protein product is CASSLLGGVGETQYF.

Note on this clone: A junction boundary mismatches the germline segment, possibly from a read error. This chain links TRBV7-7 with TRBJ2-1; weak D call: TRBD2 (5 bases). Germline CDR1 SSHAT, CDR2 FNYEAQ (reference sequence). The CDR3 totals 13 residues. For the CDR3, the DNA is TGTGCTAGCAGCCTGGGCGGGCTCAATGAGCAGTTCTTC. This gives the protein CASSLGGLNEQFF.

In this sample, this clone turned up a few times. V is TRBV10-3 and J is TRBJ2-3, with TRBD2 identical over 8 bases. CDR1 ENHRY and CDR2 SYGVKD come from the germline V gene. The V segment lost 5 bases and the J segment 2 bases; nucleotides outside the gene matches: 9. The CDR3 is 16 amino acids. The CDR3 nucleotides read TGTGCCATCAGTAAGGGACTAGAGAGGTCCACAGATACGCAGTATTTT. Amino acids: CAISKGLERSTDTQYF.

CDR3 protein: CASGRTRKDTQYF. DNA for the CDR3: TGTGCCAGCGGACGGACTAGGAAAGATACGCAGTATTTT. This chain joins TRBV6-5 and TRBJ2-3; 7 nucleotides agree with TRBD2. Per germline, CDR1 MNHEY and CDR2 SVGAGI. The J segment lost 5 bases and the V segment lost 8 bases, leaving 7 bases of the junction unmatched. The CDR3 is made up of 13 amino acids.

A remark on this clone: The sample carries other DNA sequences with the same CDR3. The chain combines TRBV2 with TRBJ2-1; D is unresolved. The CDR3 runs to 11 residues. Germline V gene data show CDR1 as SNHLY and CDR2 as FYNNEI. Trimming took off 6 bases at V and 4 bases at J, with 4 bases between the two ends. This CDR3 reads CASSPYNEQFF. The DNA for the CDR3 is TGTGCCAGCAGCCCTTACAATGAGCAGTTCTTC.

The CDR3 loop reads CASSQGGGNEETQYF. In nucleotides, the CDR3 is TGTGCCAGCAGCCAAGGAGGTGGTAATGAAGAGACCCAGTACTTC. The chain joins TRBV4-2 to TRBJ2-5; no clear D gene. The V and J ends lost 1 base and 3 bases respectively, with 12 bases between them. The CDR3 is made up of 15 amino acids. The germline V gene encodes CDR1 LGHNA and CDR2 YNFKEQ.

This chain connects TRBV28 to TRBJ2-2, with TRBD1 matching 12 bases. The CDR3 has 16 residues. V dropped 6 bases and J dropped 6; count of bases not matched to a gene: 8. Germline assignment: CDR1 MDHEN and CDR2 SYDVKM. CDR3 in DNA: TGTGCCAGCAGCCGAGGGACAGGGGGCGCCGCCGGGGAGCTGTTTTTT. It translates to CASSRGTGGAAGELFF.

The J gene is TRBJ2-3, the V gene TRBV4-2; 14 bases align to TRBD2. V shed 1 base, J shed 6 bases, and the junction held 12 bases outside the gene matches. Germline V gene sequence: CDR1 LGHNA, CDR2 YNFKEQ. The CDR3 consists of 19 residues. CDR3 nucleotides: TGTGCCAGCAGCCAAGCGGGACTAGCGGGAGAGGAAGGCTTGGATACGCAGTATTTT. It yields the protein CASSQAGLAGEEGLDTQYF.

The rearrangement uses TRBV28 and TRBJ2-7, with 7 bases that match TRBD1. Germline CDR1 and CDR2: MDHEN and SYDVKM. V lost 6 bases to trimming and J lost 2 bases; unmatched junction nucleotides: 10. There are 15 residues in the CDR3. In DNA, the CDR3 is TGTGCCAGCAGCCCCGGGACAGCCGGAACCTACGAGCAGTACTTC. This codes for CASSPGTAGTYEQYF.

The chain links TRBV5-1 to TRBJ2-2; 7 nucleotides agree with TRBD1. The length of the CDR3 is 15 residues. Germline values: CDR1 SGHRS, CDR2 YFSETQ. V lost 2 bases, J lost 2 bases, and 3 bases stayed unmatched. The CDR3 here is CASSFGTANTGELFF. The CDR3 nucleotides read TGCGCCAGCAGCTTTGGGACAGCCAACACCGGGGAGCTGTTTTTT.